This T cell receptor beta chain was sequenced for a study of blood T cell repertoires in COVID-19. Study at large: Acute-phase and convalescent COVID-19 samples originated in the United States, Italy and Spain.

Germline assignment: CDR1 MNHEY and CDR2 SVGAGI. V gave up 8 bases and J gave up 0 bases, with 14 bases separating them. This CDR3 is built from 15 residues. Methods used by the authors: Researchers report that nucleated cell counts were estimated from reference gene primer amplification. The assay was immunoSEQ multiplex PCR, and TCRdb's table has in-frame clones only and misses some. The DNA was the basis for D and trimming; V, J and clone size are from that table. The sample lists 20,000 or so clones; roughly 88% were seen once. J is TRBJ2-4 and V is TRBV6-5; possibly TRBD2 for D (5 bases). The sequenced material came from peripheral blood. The sequence came from a human donor in a cohort sampled during active COVID-19. The CDR3 spells CASYAGLTAKNIQYF. Here the CDR3 DNA reads TGTGCCAGCTACGCGGGCCTGACAGCCAAAAACATTCAGTACTTC.